Here is one T cell receptor beta chain with its context. What antigen it recognizes has not been identified. No base-level quality is on record; no much larger clone is a single base apart. This record belongs to a study of blood T cells in healthy people across ages (dated by TCRdb to the mid-2010s). Study-wide context: Template switching captured roughly one uniquely barcoded TCR beta cDNA molecule per two T cells in model experiments. Age-related changes in TCR beta repertoire diversity were measured in the study by deep sequencing normalized with unique cDNA molecular identifiers. Four age groups were formed from the donors: young (average roughly 15 years), middle-aged (approximately 39), aged (more than 55) and long-lived (about 80). To avoid experimental bias, donors of different ages were distributed randomly across sequencing lanes. For two donors (one aged 18 to 30 and one aged 80 or older), the study analyzed two additional independent replicas of 1 million unique cDNA reads from the same blood draw.

The investigation overall reported the following: Compared with the aged group, more naive CD4+ T cells, fewer expanded clones and increased TCR diversity were shown by the long-lived group, suggesting age selection. Bulk unsorted PBMC profiling prevented conclusive comparison of naive and antigen-experienced compartments. Observed TCR beta diversity per million T cells fell roughly linearly with age, and a significant reduction was already apparent by age roughly 41. Because donor CMV infection status was unknown, age-related changes in expanded clonotypes were potentially confounded. Observed TCR beta diversity correlated strongly with the percentage of naive T cells measured by flow cytometry. Estimates of total diversity based on one million sequenced T cells were considered lower bounds and underestimates.

Its CDR3 holds 13 amino acids, cysteine through phenylalanine. The sequence is cut down to CDR3 DNA, 39 bases in frame from base 1. The V end loses 6 bases and the J end loses 0 bases, and a stretch of 8 bases separates them. Via the germline V gene (reference sequence), CDR1 is SEHNR and CDR2 FQNEAQ. The library was generated by 5' RACE. These reads were obtained on an Illumina HiSeq 2500. A second PCR of about 7 to 12 cycles was run with a J-beta primer mix and a sample-barcoded 5' primer. A template-switch 5' adaptor carrying 12 random nucleotides introduced a unique molecular identifier onto each TCR beta cDNA molecule. Each sample yielded at least 2.5 million CDR3-containing paired-end reads. First-strand cDNA synthesis was performed from all RNA using the Mint cDNA synthesis kit, with priming by a TRBC-specific oligonucleotide. After uracil-DNA glycosylase treatment, a first 18-cycle PCR used universal primers M1SS and BC2_uni_R on all cDNA. The study's processing was this. Each sample was normalized by randomly selecting 1 million high-quality reads, each carrying a distinct molecular identifier. Reads sharing molecular identifiers were discarded rather than binned into consensus sequences. MiTCR, with a Q25 quality threshold and the strictest error-elimination algorithm, was used for CDR3 identification, clonotype clustering and error correction. A nonparametric unseen species model using Euler transformation provided a lower-bound estimate of total TCR beta diversity. The raw public data were reprocessed by TCRdb itself: fastp quality trimming at Q25, MiXCR clonotype calling, in-frame beta chains only. Under each unique CDR3 protein, matching rows form one entry showing the most common genes and DNA. For this entry, the V and J calls and clone size follow TCRdb and not the study's own pipeline. In all, the sample holds more than 800,000 distinct CDR3 sequences, and around 43% of those were seen once. The ten largest clones add up to approximately 17% of the sample.

Donors were around 37 systemically healthy Caucasian individuals from Russia aged about 6 to 100 years. About 9.6 milliliters of peripheral blood were collected from each donor into EDTA-treated Vacutainer tubes. PBMCs were isolated by Ficoll-Paque density-gradient centrifugation, with at least 7 million obtained per sample. Total RNA was extracted from PBMCs with Trizol reagent, with at least 5.5 micrograms obtained per sample. For every donor, an aliquot of PBMCs went through flow cytometry to measure the percentages of naive CD45RAhigh/CD27high T cells. The receptor comes from a woman in her sixties in good health. Sequenced input: blood. Recombination joined TRBV7-9 with TRBJ2-5; the D gene identity is not certain. The CDR3: CASSHKYQETQYF. The DNA sequence is TGTGCCAGCAGTCATAAATACCAAGAGACCCAGTACTTC.